This T cell receptor (beta chain) was found in a study of T cells in Graves' hyperthyroidism and ophthalmopathy. The CDR3 contains 17 residues. V dropped 2 bases and J dropped 4; count of bases not matched to a gene: 4. The germline CDR1 and CDR2 sequences are SNHLY and FYNNEI. This clonotype was counted at least ten times. The source material, RNA transcripts, was used to amplify TCR beta CDR3 regions. The primer set for the first-round RT-PCR of the TCR CDR3 was HTBI. Each CDR3 protein is one row after TCRdb ran MiXCR on the multiplex PCR reads. In the table there are roughly 93,000 distinct CDR3 sequences, around 37% of which are singletons. No progression to ophthalmopathy during 18 months of follow-up defined stable disease.

This clonotype was obtained from a woman aged 25 to 39 with Graves' hyperthyroidism. Source material: peripheral blood or thyroid tissue (not recorded which). The chain has TRBV2 and TRBJ2-3; TRBD2 matches at 15 bases. This chain's CDR3 is CASSEWTSGRGPDTQYF. The CDR3, as DNA: TGTGCCAGCAGTGAATGGACTAGCGGGAGGGGTCCAGATACGCAGTATTTT.